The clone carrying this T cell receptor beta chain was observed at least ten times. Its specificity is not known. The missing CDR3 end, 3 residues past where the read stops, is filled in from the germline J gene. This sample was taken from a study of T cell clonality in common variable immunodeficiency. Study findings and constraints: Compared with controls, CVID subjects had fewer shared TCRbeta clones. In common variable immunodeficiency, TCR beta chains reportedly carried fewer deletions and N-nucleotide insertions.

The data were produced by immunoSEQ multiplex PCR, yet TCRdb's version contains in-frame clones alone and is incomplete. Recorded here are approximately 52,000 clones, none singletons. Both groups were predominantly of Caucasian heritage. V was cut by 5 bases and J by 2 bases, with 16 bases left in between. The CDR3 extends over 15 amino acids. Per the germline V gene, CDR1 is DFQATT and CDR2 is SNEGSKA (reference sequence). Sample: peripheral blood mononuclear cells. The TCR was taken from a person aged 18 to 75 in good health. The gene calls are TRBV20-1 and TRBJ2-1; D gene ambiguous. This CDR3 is CSAGNSQNPYNEQFF. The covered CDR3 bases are TGCAGTGCTGGTAATTCACAGAACCCCTACAATGAG.